This TCR beta chain was sequenced during a study of cytomegalovirus exposure and HLA in healthy donors. Study-level background: Earlier results showed 117 million unique TCR beta sequences derived from some 190 million T cells. Study results and caveats: When analyzed later, a missense DCLRE1C variant was found to be linked to TCR beta V- and J-gene trimming. According to the study, 160 or so TCR beta chains were cytomegalovirus-associated.

60 Vbeta and 13 Jbeta primers were used in PCR. In the authors' methods: A later analysis tallied approximately 80 million unique TCR beta chains, 8.5 million to 11 million of them shared. The method was immunoSEQ multiplex PCR; TCRdb's version includes in-frame clones alone and lacks a portion of them. That table is the source of V, J and clone size, and D and trimming were worked out from the DNA. This table holds 100,000 to 150,000 clones. Comments on this clone: Its matching antigen is unknown.

There are 18 residues in the CDR3. Unmatched junction bases numbered 10, after V lost 3 bases and J lost 5 bases. Germline V CDR1 and CDR2: SGHTS, YDEGEE. The TCR originated in a woman in her forties in good health and CMV-seropositive. The V call is TRBV5-8, the J call TRBJ2-5; 16 nucleotides align to TRBD2. The specimen was PBMCs. CDR3 residues: CASSSNKGLAGGYETQYF. The CDR3, as DNA: TGTGCCAGCAGCTCTAACAAGGGACTAGCGGGAGGGTATGAGACCCAGTACTTC. The full variable domain, completed using reference TRBV5-8 and TRBJ2-5, is EAGVTQSPTHLIKTRGQQATLRCSPISGHTSVYWYQQALGLGLQFLLWYDEGEERNRGNFPPRFSGRQFPNYSSELNVNALELEDSALYLCASSSNKGLAGGYETQYFGPGTRLLVL.